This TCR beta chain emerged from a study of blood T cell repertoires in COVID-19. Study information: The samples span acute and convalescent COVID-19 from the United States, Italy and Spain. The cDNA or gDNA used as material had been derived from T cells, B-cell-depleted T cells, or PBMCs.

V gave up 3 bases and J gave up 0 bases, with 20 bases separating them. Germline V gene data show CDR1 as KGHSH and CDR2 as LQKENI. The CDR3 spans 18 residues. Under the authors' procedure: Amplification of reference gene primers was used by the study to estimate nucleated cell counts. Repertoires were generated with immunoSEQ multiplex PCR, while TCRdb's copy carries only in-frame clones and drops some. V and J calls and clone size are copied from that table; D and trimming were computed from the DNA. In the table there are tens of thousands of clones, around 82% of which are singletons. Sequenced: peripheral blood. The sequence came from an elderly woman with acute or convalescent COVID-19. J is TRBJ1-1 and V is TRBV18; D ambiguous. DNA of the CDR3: TGTGCCAGCTCACCCAACCATTTGAGCGGCACCCTGAACACTGAAGCTTTCTTT. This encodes CASSPNHLSGTLNTEAFF.